This entry describes one T cell receptor (beta chain). Antigen unknown. Vbeta (60) and Jbeta (13) primers were used in the PCR. Sequencing was performed with immunoSEQ multiplex PCR; in TCRdb, only in-frame clones are kept and a portion is missing. The repertoire holds fewer than 200,000 clones, with about three quarters as singletons. The record originates from a study of cytomegalovirus exposure and HLA in healthy donors. Across the study: Of the donors genotyped, 300 to 500 in all, around 76% fell in the Caucasian-associated ancestry cluster.

General study findings and limits: A prior analysis recorded that most TCR beta V segments were productive about 87% or about 30% of the time.

The sequenced sample was PBMCs. This clonotype originated in a girl between 10 and 17 years old in good health and CMV-seronegative.

The CDR3 DNA is TGTGCCAGTACCCGCGAACCAGGCTATGGCTACACCTTC. Translation gives CASTREPGYGYTF. The chain joins TRBV19 to TRBJ1-2; no definite D call. CDR3 size: 13 residues. V was cut by 7 bases and J by 4 bases, with 13 bases left in between. Germline V gene data show CDR1 as LNHDA and CDR2 as SQIVND (reference sequence).